This T cell receptor (beta chain) was sequenced during a study of shared clonotypes between healthy human individuals. Healthy and HIV-negative, the adult donors had no recent acute infections or vaccinations. This clone appeared once. What it recognizes is unknown. General study results and limits: A reduction in generation probabilities was seen for non-shared clonotypes relative to those shared by all four donors. Rarefaction curves obtained for sorted subsets showed sequencing incomplete despite large depth.

This CDR3 is 15 amino acids long. With 0 bases removed from V and 1 base from J, the gap between germline ends came to 10 bases. Germline CDR1 SGHRS, CDR2 YFSETQ. The table came from immunoSEQ multiplex PCR; TCRdb's copy has only in-frame clones and leaves some out. This sample has 2.3 million or so clones, with 85% to 95% found just once. The receptor comes from a man younger than 35 in good health. Some clones in this sample may be carry-over from other donors' samples. Sample: naive CD4+ T cells from PBMCs. Documented subset: CD45RA+ positively selected. The V call is TRBV5-1, the J call TRBJ1-1; no definite D call. This CDR3 is CASSLEPSRNTEAFF. CDR3 DNA: TGCGCCAGCAGCTTGGAACCCAGTCGGAACACTGAAGCTTTCTTT.